The 22 T cell receptor beta chains below come from one sample, sequenced in a study of T-cell reconstitution after alpha-beta-depleted transplantation in children (dated by TCRdb to 2016 to 2017). The library was obtained by PCR. Data came from an Illumina HiSeq 2500. TCR libraries were prepared with molecular barcoding, using unique molecular identifiers to normalize TCRbeta repertoire quantification. TCRdb reanalyzed the raw reads on its own, using fastp at Q25 for trimming and MiXCR for clone calling, and kept in-frame beta chains. CDR3 protein duplicates are merged, each entry listing the most common genes and DNA. A total of about 340,000 distinct CDR3 sequences appear in this sample, around 10% of them only once. Around 2.4% of the sample lies in the top ten. This specimen was PBMCs from the stem cell graft donor, taken from the stem cell graft. These receptors were taken from a human donor who donated a stem cell graft to a child with acute lymphoblastic leukemia.

This chain joins TRBV20-1 and TRBJ1-5; D remains unclear. Germline V CDR1 and CDR2: DFQATT, SNEGSKA (reference sequence). CDR3 size: 14 residues. Trimming left V 6 bases short and J 4 bases short, with 16 bases between. The CDR3 bases are TGCAGTGCGAAAGCTAGGTGGGGTAATCAGCCCCAGCATTTT. It encodes CSAKARWGNQPQHF.

The rearrangement uses TRBV28 and TRBJ2-6, with 11 bases lining up with TRBD2. Germline CDR1 and CDR2: MDHEN and SYDVKM. With V trimmed by 5 bases and J by 0 bases, 9 bases remained unmatched. This CDR3 region has 19 residues. The CDR3 protein is CASSPGLAGYDSGANVLTF. In DNA, the CDR3 is TGTGCCAGCAGTCCCGGACTAGCGGGCTACGACTCTGGGGCCAACGTCCTGACTTTC. The complete variable domain, with remaining parts taken from reference TRBV28 and TRBJ2-6, reads DVKVTQSSRYLVKRTGEKVFLECVQDMDHENMFWYRQDPGLGLRLIYFSYDVKMKEKGDIPEGYSVSREKKERFSLILESASTNQTSMYLCASSPGLAGYDSGANVLTFGAGSRLTVL.

This clonotype was detected a few times. The chain employs TRBV9 and TRBJ2-5; D perhaps matches TRBD1 (6 bases). The germline gives CDR1 SGDLS, CDR2 YYNGEE. The CDR3 length is 16 residues. Trimming removed 3 bases from V and 2 bases from J, with 17 bases in between. CDR3 in amino acids: CASSDRQEAGQETQYF. The CDR3, as DNA: TGTGCCAGCAGCGACAGACAGGAGGCAGGTCAAGAGACCCAGTACTTC.

The chain is built from TRBV20-1 and TRBJ2-7; no definite D call. The CDR3 runs to 12 residues. In germline, CDR1 is DFQATT, CDR2 SNEGSKA (reference sequence). The V end was cut by 2 bases, the J end by 2 bases, with 7 bases between. CDR3 sequence reads: CSARLTTYEQYF. CDR3 DNA sequence: TGCAGTGCTAGACTAACTACCTACGAGCAGTACTTC.

Ten or more counts support this clonotype. The chain joins TRBV20-1 to TRBJ2-3, with 10 bases that match TRBD1. The V segment lost 6 bases and the J segment 8 bases; nucleotides outside the gene matches: 14. This CDR3 is 15 amino acids long. Germline values: CDR1 DFQATT, CDR2 SNEGSKA (reference sequence). The DNA for the CDR3 is TGCAGTGCCGGTCATGCCGGGACAGGGGCTATTACGCAGTATTTT. It codes for CSAGHAGTGAITQYF.

This clonotype was counted a few times. The rearrangement joins TRBV20-1 to TRBJ2-1; D might be TRBD2 (6 bases). The CDR3 sequence is 15 residues long. Germline CDR1 DFQATT, CDR2 SNEGSKA (reference sequence). V was trimmed by 1 base and J by 2 bases, leaving 12 bases between them. The CDR3 DNA reads as TGCAGTGCTAGAGGTGTTAGCGGAACCTACAATGAGCAGTTCTTC. Translating gives CSARGVSGTYNEQFF.

This clonotype was found a few times. V usage is TRBV6-5 and J usage is TRBJ1-1; the D gene is possibly TRBD1 (5 bases). CDR1 is MNHEY and CDR2 is SVGAGI in the germline V gene. Trimming took 6 bases from V and 0 from J, leaving 17 bases between them. The CDR3 is 16 amino acids. The CDR3 region is CASSVTGEPMNTEAFF. CDR3 sequence (DNA): TGTGCCAGCAGCGTCACAGGAGAGCCCATGAACACTGAAGCTTTCTTT.

This clonotype was seen many times. The chain recombines TRBV20-1 with TRBJ2-2; perhaps D is TRBD1 or TRBD2 (6 bases each). The CDR3 consists of 13 residues. V shed 6 bases and J shed 6 bases, with 14 bases lying between them. Germline V CDR1 and CDR2: DFQATT, SNEGSKA (reference sequence). The DNA for the CDR3 is TGCAGTGCCGAGAGGGGGGCGGCCGGGGAGCTGTTTTTT. Protein product: CSAERGAAGELFF.

The sample holds many counts of this clonotype. The rearrangement joins TRBV12-3 or TRBV12-4 to TRBJ2-2; 10 bases are shared with TRBD1. J gave up 5 bases and V 6 bases, and 3 bases lay outside the gene matches. This CDR3 has 14 residues. CDR3 residues: CASSGTGETGELFF. The CDR3 bases are TGTGCCAGCAGCGGGACAGGGGAAACCGGGGAGCTGTTTTTT.

Many counts were recorded for this clonotype. The chain combines TRBV6-2 or TRBV6-3 with TRBJ2-5, with TRBD1 as a possible D gene (5 bases). The germline CDR1 and CDR2 sequences are MNHEY and SVGEGT. The length of the CDR3 is 12 residues. The ends were cut back, 5 bases at V and 7 bases at J, with 11 bases in the middle. In DNA, the CDR3 is TGTGCCAGCAGTCAGAAGACAGTGACCCAGTACTTC. Residues: CASSQKTVTQYF.

This clonotype was seen only a few times. The CDR3 sequence is CASSQGTAYEQYF. The CDR3 DNA reads TGTGCCAGCAGCCAAGGGACTGCCTACGAGCAGTACTTC. The chain joins TRBV12-3 or TRBV12-4 to TRBJ2-7, with TRBD2 as a possible D gene (6 bases). The CDR3 spans 13 residues. The germline V and J ends were trimmed by 6 bases and 2 bases, with 11 bases remaining between them.

This clonotype was detected a few times. The chain uses TRBV9 and TRBJ2-1, with TRBD2 matching over 13 bases. The CDR3 consists of 16 residues. Germline trimming cut 3 bases from V and 3 bases from J; bases unmatched to any gene: 3. The germline V gene has CDR1 SGDLS and CDR2 YYNGEE. The CDR3 DNA follows: TGTGCCAGCAGCGCCAGACTAGCGGGAGGCTACAATGAGCAGTTCTTC. It specifies CASSARLAGGYNEQFF.

The J gene is TRBJ2-5, the V gene TRBV10-3; TRBD1 might be the D (5 bases). Trimming removed 10 bases from V and 2 bases from J, with 14 bases in between. CDR1 is ENHRY, CDR2 SYGVKD, per germline. This CDR3 region has 13 residues. CDR3 in DNA: TGTGCCACCGCTAAAGACAGTCAAGAGACCCAGTACTTC. Translating it yields CATAKDSQETQYF.

The CDR3 sequence is CASGVAMNTEAFF. In DNA, the CDR3 is TGCGCCAGCGGGGTGGCCATGAACACTGAAGCTTTCTTT. The genes are TRBV5-1 and TRBJ1-1; D is undetermined. Germline CDR1 and CDR2: SGHRS and YFSETQ. V dropped 7 bases and J dropped 0 bases, with 10 bases sitting between them. The CDR3 spans 13 residues.

The chain carries TRBV4-2 and TRBJ2-7, with 8 bases that match TRBD2. V lost 3 bases to trimming and J lost 0 bases; unmatched junction nucleotides: 4. Looked up from germline, CDR1 is LGHNA and CDR2 is YNFKEQ. The CDR3 consists of 15 residues. The CDR3 region has the DNA TGTGCCAGCAGCCAGCCGGCGGGGGGCTCCTACGAGCAGTACTTC. Translating gives CASSQPAGGSYEQYF.

The sample holds many counts of this clonotype. The chain recombines TRBV5-1 with TRBJ2-3; maybe TRBD2 (6 bases). V lost 1 base and J lost 4, with 10 bases in between. CDR3 size: 14 residues. CDR1 is SGHRS, CDR2 YFSETQ, per germline. The CDR3 reads CASSLIPGADTQYF. In nucleotides, the CDR3 is TGCGCCAGCAGCTTGATCCCGGGGGCAGATACGCAGTATTTT. The complete variable domain, with remaining parts taken from reference TRBV5-1 and TRBJ2-3, reads KAGVTQTPRYLIKTRGQQVTLSCSPISGHRSVSWYQQTPGQGLQFLFEYFSETQRNKGNFPGRFSGRQFSNSRSEMNVSTLELGDSALYLCASSLIPGADTQYFGPGTRLTVL.

This clonotype was seen more than once but under ten times. The chain recombines TRBV21-1 with TRBJ2-1; the tabulated D call, TRBD1, remains unverified against the DNA. TRBV21-1 is flagged as a pseudogene. The CDR3 loop spans 14 amino acids. The CDR3 DNA reads as TGTGCCAGCAGCATCGAGGGGTTGGCCAATGAGCAGTTCTTC. As protein: CASSIEGLANEQFF.

The V and J genes are TRBV12-3 or TRBV12-4 and TRBJ2-5; no firm D call. Trimming took off 4 bases at V and 3 bases at J, with 15 bases between the two ends. The CDR3 length is 15 residues. The CDR3 loop reads CASSYGDKFEETQYF. CDR3 in DNA: TGTGCCAGCAGTTACGGCGACAAGTTTGAAGAGACCCAGTACTTC.

Only a few counts were recorded for this clonotype. J is TRBJ1-1 and V is TRBV28; no reliable D call. V gave up 3 bases and J gave up 4 bases, with 21 bases separating them. CDR3 length: 17 residues. Germline-derived CDR1 and CDR2 are MDHEN and SYDVKM. The CDR3 protein is CASSFAGFHLKGTEAFF. Here the CDR3 DNA reads TGTGCCAGCAGTTTTGCCGGCTTCCACTTAAAGGGCACTGAAGCTTTCTTT. Drawing the rest from reference TRBV28 and TRBJ1-1, the complete variable domain is DVKVTQSSRYLVKRTGEKVFLECVQDMDHENMFWYRQDPGLGLRLIYFSYDVKMKEKGDIPEGYSVSREKKERFSLILESASTNQTSMYLCASSFAGFHLKGTEAFFGQGTRLTVV.

V gene TRBV12-3 or TRBV12-4 combines with J gene TRBJ1-6; 8 bases map to TRBD1. The CDR3 is 16 amino acids. Unmatched junction bases numbered 3, after V lost 5 bases and J lost 0 bases. The CDR3: CASSRTGSSYNSPLHF. Written as DNA, the CDR3 is TGTGCCAGCAGTCGGACAGGGAGCTCCTATAATTCACCCCTCCACTTT.

The chain recombines TRBV6-1 with TRBJ1-1; tentative D call: TRBD1 (5 bases). V was pared by 6 bases and J by 4 bases, with 18 bases between. Per the germline V gene, CDR1 is MNHNS and CDR2 is SASEGT. This CDR3 is built from 15 residues. The CDR3 nucleotides are TGTGCCAGCAGACGAATCGGAGGGAGGGGCACTGAAGCTTTCTTT. It encodes CASRRIGGRGTEAFF.

The genes are TRBV11-2 and TRBJ2-1, with D perhaps TRBD2 (6 bases). The CDR3 contains 12 residues. Germline values: CDR1 SGHAT, CDR2 FQNNGV. V was pared by 2 bases and J by 15 bases, with 14 bases between. The CDR3 loop reads CASSLLSGRAFF. In DNA form, the CDR3 reads TGTGCCAGCAGCTTATTGTCCGGGAGAGCGTTCTTC.